The entry below describes one TCR beta chain. Its antigen is not known. Treatment was busulfan-fludarabine conditioning, a marrow graft, and cyclophosphamide on days +3 and +4. Repertoires were generated with immunoSEQ multiplex PCR, while TCRdb's copy carries only in-frame clones and drops some. The sample includes 4,500 to 6,000 clones, 80% of them seen just once. The source of the sample is a study of T cells after posttransplantation cyclophosphamide. Points from the study as a whole: Donor CD8+ memory clones often dominated recipient blood repertoires at later times. Blood and skin or GI T cell repertoires showed limited TRB overlap. After PTCy, TRB diversity resembled that of CNI/methotrexate controls.

CDR3 size: 15 residues. Germline V gene lookup returns CDR1 SNHLY and CDR2 FYNNEI. The V and J ends lost 10 bases and 0 bases respectively, with 16 bases between them. The sample consisted of PBMCs, taken after allogeneic stem cell transplant with posttransplant cyclophosphamide. V is TRBV2 and J is TRBJ2-1, with TRBD2 as a possible D gene (5 bases). The sequence derives from a male patient aged 45-60 years who received an allogeneic stem cell transplant from a related donor and was CMV-positive. T cells may partly derive from the graft donor. CDR3 sequence reads: CATAWTGSSYNEQFF. The CDR3 coding sequence is TGTGCCACCGCGTGGACGGGGAGCTCCTACAATGAGCAGTTCTTC. Combining the CDR3 with reference TRBV2 and TRBJ2-1 gives the whole variable domain EPEVTQTPSHQVTQMGQEVILRCVPISNHLYFYWYRQILGQKVEFLVSFYNNEISEKSEIFDDQFSVERPDGSNFTLKIRSTKLEDSAMYFCATAWTGSSYNEQFFGPGTRLTVL.